This T cell receptor (beta chain) originates from a study of blood T cell repertoires in COVID-19. Study-level information: Acute and convalescent COVID-19 samples came from the United States, Italy and Spain. From T cells, B-cell-depleted T cells, or PBMCs came the material, which was cDNA or gDNA.

The germline gives CDR1 SGHTA, CDR2 FQGNSA. J was trimmed by 3 bases and V by 5 bases; bases with no gene match: 15. The CDR3 has 18 residues. The authors' processing: Nucleated cell counts were estimated from reference gene primer amplification. Libraries were prepared by immunoSEQ multiplex PCR; TCRdb keeps only in-frame clonotypes and omits some of them. D and trimming come from the DNA, and the V and J calls and clone size come from that table. The sample gives 99,000 or so clones, 81% of which show up once; approximately 9% is in the top ten. This sequence originates from a woman in her 70s with acute or convalescent COVID-19. The sequencing input was peripheral blood. The V call is TRBV7-2, the J call TRBJ2-4; 8 nucleotides match TRBD1. The CDR3, as DNA: TGTGCCAGCAGCATACGGACAGGGTTGTCGGACAGCAAAAACATTCAGTACTTC. Its translation: CASSIRTGLSDSKNIQYF.